What follows are 14 T cell receptor beta chains derived from one specimen sequenced in a study of identifying expanded T cells in peripheral blood. Profiling relied on immunoSEQ multiplex PCR, and the TCRdb table lists in-frame clones only, not all of them. The sample contains tens of thousands of clones, approximately 89% of which appear only once. The sequencing input was blood. The source of these receptors is a person aged 18-70 years in good health.

The chain joins TRBV11-3 to TRBJ2-3, with D perhaps TRBD1 or TRBD2 (5 bases each). In germline, CDR1 is SGHNT, CDR2 YENEEA. The CDR3 totals 14 residues. The V end lost 1 base, the J end lost 2 bases, and 7 bases lay between the germline ends. This chain's CDR3 is CASSLGGVTDTQYF. The CDR3 nucleotides read TGTGCCAGCAGCTTAGGAGGGGTCACAGATACGCAGTATTTT.

The V gene is TRBV5-5, the J gene TRBJ1-2, with TRBD1 matching over 11 bases. V shed 0 bases, J shed 4 bases, and the junction held 8 bases outside the gene matches. CDR1 and CDR2 from the germline V gene are SGHKS and YYEKEE (reference sequence). The length of the CDR3 is 17 residues. The CDR3 reads CASSLGTGGESLYGYTF. CDR3 DNA sequence: TGTGCCAGCAGCTTGGGGACAGGGGGCGAGAGTCTCTATGGCTACACCTTC.

The chain is built from TRBV11-3 and TRBJ2-7; 10 bases agree with TRBD1. The CDR3 sequence is 14 residues long. CDR1 is SGHNT and CDR2 is YENEEA in the germline V gene. The ends lost 4 bases at V and 4 bases at J; junction bases unmatched: 4. CDR3 residues: CASSSGTGDYEQYF. The CDR3 DNA reads TGTGCCAGCAGCTCCGGGACAGGGGATTACGAGCAGTACTTC.

This chain uses TRBV2 with TRBJ2-7; tentative D call: TRBD1 (6 bases). The CDR3 has 13 amino acids. Germline loops: CDR1 SNHLY, CDR2 FYNNEI. Trimming removed 5 bases from V and 7 bases from J, with 15 bases in between. CDR3 nucleotide sequence: TGTGCCAGCAGTTCTCACAGGGAGCGGGAGCAGTACTTC. This translates into CASSSHREREQYF.

The chain has TRBV30 and TRBJ2-1; 7 bases are shared with TRBD2. The CDR3 runs to 12 residues. Germline V gene data show CDR1 as GTSNPN and CDR2 as SVGIG (reference sequence). V gave up 4 bases and J gave up 6 bases; unmatched junction bases: 3. The CDR3 nucleotides are TGTGCCTGGACGGGGGGAACCAATGAGCAGTTCTTC. Translated, it gives CAWTGGTNEQFF.

The chain carries TRBV2 and TRBJ2-1; 9 nucleotides agree with TRBD2. The CDR3 runs 14 residues. The trim removed 8 bases at V and 1 base at J, leaving 3 bases unmatched. Germline V gene data show CDR1 as SNHLY and CDR2 as FYNNEI. The CDR3 nucleotides read TGTGCCAGCCGCGGGGGGGCTTCCTACAATGAGCAGTTCTTC. Translation gives CASRGGASYNEQFF.

This sequence joins TRBV5-4 and TRBJ2-5; 8 bases are shared with TRBD2. The V and J ends lost 1 base and 2 bases, in that order; junction bases with no gene match: 4. CDR1 is SGHNT, CDR2 YYREEE, per germline (reference sequence). The CDR3 length is 15 residues. CDR3 nucleotides: TGTGCCAGCAGCTTGAGCGGGAGTTTTCAAGAGACCCAGTACTTC. Protein product: CASSLSGSFQETQYF.

The chain carries TRBV4-1 and TRBJ1-5; 7 nucleotides match TRBD1. The CDR3 has 15 residues. From germline, CDR1 is MGHRA and CDR2 YSYEKL. V shed 1 base and J 2 bases; nucleotides not matched to a gene: 2. Written as DNA, the CDR3 is TGCGCCAGCAGCCAAGGTGACAGGGGCAATCAGCCCCAGCATTTT. Protein: CASSQGDRGNQPQHF.

CDR3 residues: CASSLLGPAGPHEQYF. In DNA, the CDR3 is TGTGCCAGCAGTTTATTGGGTCCAGCGGGACCTCACGAGCAGTACTTC. The chain carries TRBV27 and TRBJ2-7; 7 bases agree with TRBD2. The trim removed 1 base at V and 5 bases at J, leaving 11 bases unmatched. CDR3 length: 16 residues. Germline V gene data show CDR1 as MNHEY and CDR2 as SMNVEV (reference sequence).

The gene calls are TRBV28 and TRBJ1-1; D is undetermined. The CDR3 covers 13 residues. Trimming shortened V by 10 bases and J by 2 bases, and 14 bases separated the two germline ends. The germline V gene has CDR1 MDHEN and CDR2 SYDVKM. Here the CDR3 reads CATIGGINTEAFF. In nucleotides, the CDR3 is TGTGCCACGATTGGCGGGATAAACACTGAAGCTTTCTTT.

V and J are TRBV7-9 and TRBJ1-2; tentatively, D is TRBD1 (6 bases). The germline V gene encodes CDR1 SEHNR and CDR2 FQNEAQ (reference sequence). This CDR3 is 15 amino acids long. Trimming left V 2 bases short and J 7 bases short, with 17 bases between. The CDR3, as DNA: TGTGCCAGCAGCTTACAAACAGGGCGAGAGGGTGGCTACACCTTC. Residues: CASSLQTGREGGYTF. The entire variable domain, with the rest obtained from reference TRBV7-9 and TRBJ1-2, is as follows: DTGVSQNPRHKITKRGQNVTFRCDPISEHNRLYWYRQTLGQGPEFLTYFQNEAQLEKSRLLSDRFSAERPKGSFSTLEIQRTEQGDSAMYLCASSLQTGREGGYTFGSGTRLTVV.

DNA for the CDR3: TGTGCCAGCAGCTTAATGACAGTCAACTACGAGCAGTACTTC. It encodes CASSLMTVNYEQYF. V is TRBV7-2 and J is TRBJ2-7; possibly TRBD1 for D (5 bases). The CDR3 has 14 residues. V lost 2 bases, J lost 3 bases, and 11 bases lay in between. Germline values: CDR1 SGHTA, CDR2 FQGNSA.

In this sample, this clone turned up a few times. This rearrangement joins TRBV19 to TRBJ2-3; the match to TRBD1 covers 12 bases. Trimming cost V 9 bases and J 3 bases; bases outside gene matches: 4. The CDR3 contains 14 residues. CDR1 is LNHDA and CDR2 is SQIVND in the germline V gene (reference sequence). CDR3 sequence (DNA): TGTGCCAGCCAGGGACAGGGGGCTACAGATACGCAGTATTTT. This translates into CASQGQGATDTQYF.

The rearrangement links TRBV6-1 to TRBJ1-4; weak D call: TRBD1 (5 bases). Germline lookup yields CDR1 MNHNS and CDR2 SASEGT. This CDR3 is built from 15 residues. V was clipped by 2 bases and J by 7 bases, with 14 bases between them. CDR3 nucleotide sequence: TGTGCCAGCAGTGAACTGGCAGGGTCGGGTGAAAAACTGTTTTTT. Protein: CASSELAGSGEKLFF.